The TCR beta chain under discussion was sequenced for a study of persistence of HIV-infected CD4 T cells. Germline V gene lookup returns CDR1 SGHRS and CDR2 YFSETQ. Trimming stripped 2 bases from V and 3 bases from J, with 9 bases between. CDR3 length equals 15 residues. Cells were stimulated with CMV-infected fibroblast lysates at around 9.1 ug/mL. Sorting selected CD4+ T cells upregulating both CD40 ligand and CD69. In regard to this clone: Its antigen is unknown.

Sequencing used immunoSEQ version 4 in survey mode. TCRdb's copy holds only in-frame clones and misses some; the assay was immunoSEQ multiplex PCR. The table includes about 20,000 clones, around 78% detected once. The V and J genes are TRBV5-1 and TRBJ1-6, with D unclear. The receptor was isolated from an adult man with HIV who was CMV-seropositive. The starting material was CD4+ T cells sorted from PBMCs after approximately 18-hour stimulation, obtained from a patient who received antiretroviral therapy. CDR3: CASSFEGVYNSPLHF. CDR3 DNA sequence: TGCGCCAGCAGCTTTGAAGGCGTCTATAATTCACCCCTCCACTTT.